Following are 17 T cell receptor beta chains from one sample sequenced in a study of chemoradiotherapy in HPV16-positive cancers. TCRdb's copy holds only in-frame clones and misses some; the assay was immunoSEQ multiplex PCR. The table has 12,000 to 15,000 clones, more than 75% seen once. The input for sequencing was blood, taken from a patient who underwent chemoradiotherapy. Receptors were obtained from a human donor with HPV-associated anogenital cancer.

The chain combines TRBV7-9 with TRBJ2-1, with 7 bases aligning to TRBD1. CDR1 is SEHNR, CDR2 FQNEAQ, per germline (reference sequence). This CDR3 contains 12 residues. The trim removed 11 bases at V and 4 bases at J, leaving 5 bases unmatched. The CDR3 sequence: CAGGQTYNEQFF. CDR3 in DNA: TGTGCCGGGGGACAGACGTACAATGAGCAGTTCTTC.

The chain carries TRBV11-3 and TRBJ2-5; D unresolved. The CDR3 runs 14 residues. Looked up from germline, CDR1 is SGHNT and CDR2 is YENEEA. V lost 1 base and J lost 5, with 11 bases in between. CDR3 nucleotide sequence: TGTGCCAGCAGCTTAGTAGTGAAGGAGGAGACCCAGTACTTC. It yields the protein CASSLVVKEETQYF.

This clone was counted a single time. The chain carries TRBV12-2 and TRBJ2-5; TRBD2, the table's D call, was not compared with the DNA. TRBV12-2 is flagged as a pseudogene. This CDR3 comprises 16 residues. The CDR3 DNA is TGTGCAAGTCGCTCCGCCACTAGCGGGCTACAAGAGACCCAGTACTTC. Translating gives CASRSATSGLQETQYF.

This clone showed up just once. This chain links TRBV5-1 with TRBJ2-1; D might be TRBD1 (7 bases). The CDR3 consists of 14 residues. The V and J ends lost 4 bases and 3 bases respectively, with 11 bases between them. Germline CDR1 SGHRS, CDR2 YFSETQ. The CDR3 reads CASSGGTDYNEQFF. The DNA of the CDR3 is TGCGCCAGCAGCGGCGGGACAGACTACAATGAGCAGTTCTTC.

This chain links TRBV6-5 with TRBJ2-4; 7 nucleotides line up with TRBD1. CDR1 is MNHEY and CDR2 is SVGAGI in the germline V gene. This CDR3 comprises 14 residues. The trim removed 0 bases at V and 9 bases at J, leaving 5 bases unmatched. Here the CDR3 DNA reads TGTGCCAGCAGTTACTCTGAGACAGGGCCCATTCAGTACTTC. It translates to CASSYSETGPIQYF.

The V call is TRBV7-9, the J call TRBJ1-1; no definite D call. The germline V gene encodes CDR1 SEHNR and CDR2 FQNEAQ (reference sequence). The CDR3 consists of 14 residues. The germline V and J ends were trimmed by 1 base and 4 bases, with 10 bases remaining between them. This chain's CDR3 is CASSLGTGSTEAFF. CDR3 in DNA: TGTGCCAGCAGCTTAGGTACGGGGTCCACTGAAGCTTTCTTT.

This chain connects TRBV6-4 to TRBJ2-2; maybe TRBD2 (6 bases). The germline gives CDR1 MRHNA, CDR2 SNTAGT. Between the trimmed V and J ends, which lost 4 bases and 3 bases, there was a span of 6 bases. The length of the CDR3 is 13 residues. The CDR3: CASSAGDTGELFF. CDR3 DNA sequence: TGTGCCAGCAGTGCGGGGGACACCGGGGAGCTGTTTTTT.

V is TRBV19 and J is TRBJ1-5; D not resolved. Germline V gives CDR1 LNHDA, CDR2 SQIVND (reference sequence). Trimming stripped 7 bases from V and 0 bases from J, with 10 bases between. The CDR3 is made up of 14 amino acids. CDR3 nucleotides: TGTGCCAGTATGGGGAGCTATAGCAATCAGCCCCAGCATTTT. This sequence encodes CASMGSYSNQPQHF.

The chain joins TRBV6-1 to TRBJ2-3; 12 bases line up with TRBD2. The ends lost 4 bases at V and 2 bases at J; junction bases unmatched: 4. This CDR3 contains 16 residues. CDR1 is MNHNS and CDR2 is SASEGT in the germline V gene. This CDR3 reads CASSALAGGPTDTQYF. The CDR3 DNA follows: TGTGCCAGCAGTGCTCTAGCGGGGGGGCCCACAGATACGCAGTATTTT.

V is TRBV7-9 and J is TRBJ1-1; D gene unclear. The V gene's germline CDR1 is SEHNR and CDR2 FQNEAQ (reference sequence). The CDR3 is 13 amino acids. Trimming took 5 bases from V and 2 from J, leaving 9 bases between them. The CDR3 region has the DNA TGTGCCAGCAGCCCCCCAGGAAACACTGAAGCTTTCTTT. As protein: CASSPPGNTEAFF.

This clone was observed a few times. This chain joins TRBV19 and TRBJ1-1; D remains ambiguous. The V and J ends lost 3 bases and 8 bases respectively, with 13 bases between them. This CDR3 has 13 residues. The germline CDR1 and CDR2 sequences are LNHDA and SQIVND (reference sequence). The CDR3 coding sequence is TGTGCCAGTAGTATTTCCAGTACTGGCGAAGCTTTCTTT. Its protein is CASSISSTGEAFF.

The chain carries TRBV21-1 and TRBJ2-7; TRBD1 reflects the table's D call only, with no check against the DNA. TRBV21-1 is recorded as a pseudogene. CDR3 length: 15 residues. The CDR3 sequence: CASSIRDNRGREQYF. The CDR3 bases are TGTGCCAGCAGCATCCGGGACAACAGGGGTCGCGAGCAGTACTTC.

The rearrangement links TRBV9 to TRBJ1-2, with TRBD1 matching 9 bases. The CDR3 runs to 17 residues. Germline V lookup: CDR1 SGDLS, CDR2 YYNGEE. With V trimmed by 4 bases and J by 4 bases, 14 bases remained unmatched. As DNA, the CDR3 is TGTGCCAGCAGCCCCAAAATAACAGGGGGCGACAGCTATGGCTACACCTTC. It specifies CASSPKITGGDSYGYTF.

This chain links TRBV7-9 with TRBJ2-3; D might be TRBD1 (6 bases). The CDR3 runs to 17 residues. V lost 5 bases and J lost 2, with 20 bases in between. Germline V gene lookup returns CDR1 SEHNR and CDR2 FQNEAQ (reference sequence). The CDR3 DNA is TGTGCCAGCAGCGGAAGGGTTGTTAACAGGGCCACAGATACGCAGTATTTT. Its protein is CASSGRVVNRATDTQYF. Using reference TRBV7-9 and TRBJ2-3 for the parts outside the CDR3, the full variable domain is DTGVSQNPRHKITKRGQNVTFRCDPISEHNRLYWYRQTLGQGPEFLTYFQNEAQLEKSRLLSDRFSAERPKGSFSTLEIQRTEQGDSAMYLCASSGRVVNRATDTQYFGPGTRLTVL.

The CDR3 DNA sequence: TGCGCCAGCAGCCAAGATCCCAGAACCAGGGGTTCACCCCTCCACTTT. It encodes CASSQDPRTRGSPLHF. The V and J genes are TRBV4-1 and TRBJ1-6, with D possibly TRBD1 on 6 matching bases. The V end lost 0 bases, the J end lost 9 bases, and 15 bases lay between the germline ends. The CDR3 runs to 16 residues. Looked up from germline, CDR1 is MGHRA and CDR2 is YSYEKL.

This chain links TRBV4-2 with TRBJ2-3; D is perhaps TRBD1 (6 bases). Germline lookup yields CDR1 LGHNA and CDR2 YNFKEQ. V was trimmed by 2 bases and J by 1 base, leaving 19 bases between them. The CDR3 sequence is 18 residues long. This chain's CDR3 is CASSQFRGGLGGTDTQYF. CDR3 DNA: TGTGCCAGCAGCCAATTCAGGGGCGGGTTGGGGGGCACAGATACGCAGTATTTT.

The chain combines TRBV27 with TRBJ1-5; tentative D call: TRBD1 (6 bases). Between the trimmed V and J ends, which lost 6 bases and 7 bases, there was a span of 16 bases. CDR3 length equals 14 residues. Germline CDR1 is MNHEY and CDR2 is SMNVEV (reference sequence). The CDR3 sequence is CASSPGGTYQPQHF. CDR3 nucleotide sequence: TGTGCCAGCAGCCCGGGGGGGACATACCAGCCCCAGCATTTT.